One and the same sample provided the 26 T cell receptor beta chains below, sequenced in a study of human T cells and chemical hapten exposure. One entry per CDR3 protein results from TCRdb running MiXCR on the 5' RACE reads. The table records tens of thousands of distinct CDR3 sequences, roughly 7.7% of them present only once. Extraction yielded total RNA from whole blood (unfractionated). The receptors originated from a male donor in good health.

This clonotype was observed a few times. The chain couples TRBV2 to TRBJ2-7; 8 nucleotides agree with TRBD1. Germline CDR1 SNHLY, CDR2 FYNNEI. With 4 bases clipped from V and 2 bases from J, the junction kept 7 bases outside the gene matches. The CDR3 length is 15 residues. CDR3 DNA sequence: TGTGCCAGCAGTGGGGGACAGGTCCAGCCCTACGAGCAGTACTTC. Translating gives CASSGGQVQPYEQYF.

This clonotype showed up many times. The CDR3 loop reads CASGLQPQHF. The CDR3 DNA reads TGTGCTAGTGGTTTGCAGCCCCAGCATTTT. This chain links TRBV12-5 with TRBJ1-5; D not certain. Germline values: CDR1 LGHNT, CDR2 FRNRAP. This CDR3 comprises 10 residues. The V end was cut by 2 bases, the J end by 7 bases, with 0 bases between.

This clonotype is labeled as large. V gene TRBV4-3 combines with J gene TRBJ2-7; D is undetermined. Germline V gene sequence: CDR1 LGHNA, CDR2 YSLEER. The CDR3 is made up of 15 amino acids. With 1 base removed from V and 4 bases from J, the gap between germline ends came to 14 bases. The DNA for the CDR3 is TGCGCCAGCAGCCAAGGGGTCCGGGCCGGATACGAGCAGTACTTC. Translation: CASSQGVRAGYEQYF.

This clonotype was detected only a few times. The rearrangement links TRBV28 to TRBJ1-2; TRBD1 agrees at 10 bases. Germline assignment: CDR1 MDHEN and CDR2 SYDVKM. V gave up 4 bases and J gave up 8 bases; unmatched junction bases: 7. The CDR3 loop spans 14 amino acids. CDR3 bases: TGTGCCAGCAGTTCCGGACAGGGGGACTGGGGCTACACCTTC. Residues: CASSSGQGDWGYTF.

This clonotype was detected ten times or more. The J gene is TRBJ2-1, the V gene TRBV20-1, with D possibly TRBD2 on 6 matching bases. Per the germline V gene, CDR1 is DFQATT and CDR2 is SNEGSKA (reference sequence). The CDR3 has 11 amino acids. The V gene lost 6 bases and the J gene lost 15 bases, with 18 bases spanning the gap. The CDR3 DNA reads as TGCAGTGCCGCAGCCGGGACTTTGAGGTTCTTC. It specifies CSAAAGTLRFF.

The table lists this clonotype with a few counts. This chain links TRBV29-1 with TRBJ1-6; no definite D call. The CDR3 consists of 13 residues. The germline V gene has CDR1 SQVTM and CDR2 ANQGSEA. The ends were cut back, 4 bases at V and 7 bases at J, with 11 bases in the middle. DNA of the CDR3: TGCAGCGTTGGGGTTAGCCCCAATTCACCCCTCCACTTT. Its translation is CSVGVSPNSPLHF. The variable domain in full, completed from reference TRBV29-1 and TRBJ1-6, reads SAVISQKPSRDICQRGTSLTIQCQVDSQVTMMFWYRQQPGQSLTLIATANQGSEATYESGFVIDKFPISRPNLTFSTLTVSNMSPEDSSIYLCSVGVSPNSPLHFGNGTRLTVT.

There are a few counts of this clonotype. The rearrangement uses TRBV5-1 and TRBJ2-1, with 7 nucleotides matching TRBD2. Germline V gene data show CDR1 as SGHRS and CDR2 as YFSETQ. V was pared by 4 bases and J by 5 bases, with 12 bases of the junction left unmatched. The CDR3 is 16 residues long. CDR3 coding DNA: TGCGCCAGCAGCCCGAACCCCTCCGGGACTAACAATGAGCAGTTCTTC. Amino acids: CASSPNPSGTNNEQFF.

This clonotype was seen ten or more times. The chain joins TRBV5-1 to TRBJ2-3; D gene uncertain. Deletions cut 4 bases from V and 0 bases from J, with 6 bases between. The CDR3 contains 13 residues. Per germline, CDR1 SGHRS and CDR2 YFSETQ. The CDR3 region has the DNA TGCGCCAGCAGCCTCACAAGCACAGATACGCAGTATTTT. Protein product: CASSLTSTDTQYF.

This clonotype has just a few counts. This rearrangement joins TRBV15 to TRBJ1-4; tentative D call: TRBD1 (5 bases). The CDR3 totals 15 residues. Trimming shortened V by 5 bases and J by 7 bases, and 17 bases separated the two germline ends. Germline CDR1 and CDR2: LNHNV and YYDKDF (reference sequence). The CDR3 protein is CATSGGESISEKLFF. CDR3 nucleotides: TGTGCCACCAGCGGAGGGGAGTCGATCTCTGAAAAACTGTTTTTT.

This clonotype has ten or more counts. The chain uses TRBV12-3 or TRBV12-4 and TRBJ1-5, with D possibly matching TRBD1 (5 bases). The length of the CDR3 is 13 residues. The V gene lost 1 base and the J gene lost 6 bases, with 7 bases spanning the gap. In nucleotides, the CDR3 is TGTGCCAGCAGTTTAGGAGGGGTTCAGCCCCAGCATTTT. Its protein is CASSLGGVQPQHF.

This clonotype was counted only a few times. This chain connects TRBV7-9 to TRBJ1-1, with D unclear. The CDR3 totals 13 residues. Between the trimmed V and J ends, which lost 1 base and 4 bases, there was a span of 7 bases. Germline CDR1 reads SEHNR; CDR2 reads FQNEAQ (reference sequence). The CDR3 nucleotides read TGTGCCAGCAGCTTAGGGGCGACCACTGAAGCTTTCTTT. Its protein product is CASSLGATTEAFF.

This clonotype was counted at least ten times. This chain joins TRBV12-3 or TRBV12-4 and TRBJ2-3; 7 positions match TRBD2. Trimming took 4 bases from V and 3 from J; bases not matched to a gene: 4. The CDR3 has 14 residues. CDR3 amino acids: CASSYQAGTDTQYF. The CDR3 DNA follows: TGTGCCAGCAGTTACCAAGCGGGAACAGATACGCAGTATTTT.

This clonotype was counted between two and nine times. This chain connects TRBV10-2 to TRBJ1-5, with no clear D. The CDR3 length is 17 residues. Germline CDR1 WSHSY, CDR2 SAAADI. Trimming removed 3 bases at V and 0 bases at J, with 15 bases between. CDR3 residues: CASSELQRSYSNQPQHF. The DNA for the CDR3 is TGCGCCAGCAGTGAACTTCAGAGGTCCTATAGCAATCAGCCCCAGCATTTT.

This clonotype was observed many times. J is TRBJ1-4 and V is TRBV18; no definite D call. The V and J ends lost 3 bases and 0 bases respectively, with 5 bases between them. Germline V gene data show CDR1 as KGHSH and CDR2 as LQKENI. The CDR3 runs 14 residues. CDR3 sequence reads: CASSPTSTNEKLFF. The CDR3 nucleotides read TGTGCCAGCTCACCGACCTCAACTAATGAAAAACTGTTTTTT.

Details on this clonotype: A much larger clone differs from this one at a single base, so this may be a read error. The chain employs TRBV5-1 and TRBJ2-7, with D perhaps matching TRBD2 (6 bases). Trimming cost V 0 bases and J 0 bases, with 16 bases left between them. This CDR3 contains 17 residues. Germline V lookup: CDR1 SGHRS, CDR2 YFSETQ. The CDR3 bases are TGCGCCAGCAGCTTGGGGCCCCCTACTAGCAACTCCTACGAGCAGTACTTC. Translating gives CASSLGPPTSNSYEQYF. The entire variable domain, with the rest obtained from reference TRBV5-1 and TRBJ2-7, is as follows: KAGVTQTPRYLIKTRGQQVTLSCSPISGHRSVSWYQQTPGQGLQFLFEYFSETQRNKGNFPGRFSGRQFSNSRSEMNVSTLELGDSALYLCASSLGPPTSNSYEQYFGPGTRLTVT.

The J gene is TRBJ1-1, the V gene TRBV28; 7 bases match TRBD1. CDR1 and CDR2 from the germline V gene are MDHEN and SYDVKM. With V trimmed by 7 bases and J by 7 bases, 9 bases remained unmatched. CDR3 length equals 13 residues. CDR3 DNA sequence: TGTGCCAGCACCCCGGGACAGTCGATTGAAGCTTTCTTT. Encoded protein: CASTPGQSIEAFF.

A few counts support this clonotype. This sequence joins TRBV7-9 and TRBJ1-1; D remains unclear. The V and J ends lost 0 bases and 4 bases respectively, with 9 bases between them. This CDR3 is 14 amino acids long. From germline, CDR1 is SEHNR and CDR2 FQNEAQ (reference sequence). CDR3 residues: CASSLAPIGTEAFF. Here the CDR3 DNA reads TGTGCCAGCAGCTTAGCCCCCATAGGCACTGAAGCTTTCTTT.

The chain joins TRBV28 to TRBJ2-6, with 9 bases lining up with TRBD1. The trim removed 6 bases at V and 1 base at J, leaving 4 bases unmatched. This CDR3 is 16 amino acids long. CDR1 is MDHEN, CDR2 SYDVKM, per germline. The CDR3 nucleotides are TGTGCCAGCAGCTCCGGGACAGGGTCTGGGGCCAACGTCCTGACTTTC. Its protein is CASSSGTGSGANVLTF.

A few counts support this clonotype. This chain joins TRBV6-2 or TRBV6-3 and TRBJ1-5; 8 bases agree with TRBD1. Unmatched junction bases numbered 9, after V lost 4 bases and J lost 7 bases. The length of the CDR3 is 15 residues. Germline-derived CDR1 and CDR2 are MNHEY and SVGEGT. This CDR3 is CASSSSTGVRQPQHF. For the CDR3, the DNA is TGTGCCAGCAGTTCGTCGACAGGGGTCAGACAGCCCCAGCATTTT.

This clonotype was picked up many times. The CDR3, as DNA: TGTGCCAGCAGCTTGGGGCGGGGGGGGTCAGAGACCCAGTACTTC. It encodes CASSLGRGGSETQYF. The rearrangement uses TRBV5-4 and TRBJ2-5; 9 nucleotides align to TRBD2. The ends lost 0 bases at V and 4 bases at J; junction bases unmatched: 4. Per the germline V gene, CDR1 is SGHNT and CDR2 is YYREEE (reference sequence). CDR3 length equals 15 residues.

The chain carries TRBV12-5 and TRBJ1-5; D call uncertain. In germline, CDR1 is LGHNT, CDR2 FRNRAP. CDR3 size: 13 residues. Between the trimmed V and J ends, which lost 6 bases and 1 base, there was a span of 7 bases. The CDR3 region is CASGPGSNQPQHF. DNA for the CDR3: TGTGCTAGTGGGCCGGGGAGCAATCAGCCCCAGCATTTT.

This clonotype was observed many times. The chain combines TRBV5-1 with TRBJ2-3; 9 nucleotides agree with TRBD2. CDR3 length: 16 residues. Germline lookup yields CDR1 SGHRS and CDR2 YFSETQ. The V gene end was trimmed by 4 bases and the J gene end by 6 bases; junction bases not matched to a gene: 12. CDR3 protein: CASSPVVSGSGDTQYF. CDR3 nucleotide sequence: TGCGCCAGCAGCCCGGTGGTTAGCGGGAGCGGTGATACGCAGTATTTT. Complete variable domain (other parts from reference TRBV5-1 and TRBJ2-3): KAGVTQTPRYLIKTRGQQVTLSCSPISGHRSVSWYQQTPGQGLQFLFEYFSETQRNKGNFPGRFSGRQFSNSRSEMNVSTLELGDSALYLCASSPVVSGSGDTQYFGPGTRLTVL.

This clonotype has only a few counts. CDR3 DNA sequence: TGTGCCAGCAGTCCCTGGGACAGCGCCTACGAGCAGTACTTC. Its protein product is CASSPWDSAYEQYF. The chain couples TRBV6-2 or TRBV6-3 to TRBJ2-7, with TRBD1 matching over 7 bases. In germline, CDR1 is MNHEY, CDR2 SVGEGT. Unmatched junction bases numbered 6, after V lost 5 bases and J lost 2 bases. This CDR3 is 14 amino acids long.

This clonotype occurred a few times. This chain connects TRBV11-2 to TRBJ2-3; 10 nucleotides align to TRBD1. Unmatched junction bases numbered 8, after V lost 3 bases and J lost 2 bases. The CDR3 loop spans 17 amino acids. Germline V lookup: CDR1 SGHAT, CDR2 FQNNGV. The CDR3 DNA is TGTGCCAGCAGCTTGGACCGACAGGGGGCTAACACAGATACGCAGTATTTT. This sequence encodes CASSLDRQGANTDTQYF. Full variable domain (rest looked up from reference TRBV11-2 and TRBJ2-3): EAGVAQSPRYKIIEKRQSVAFWCNPISGHATLYWYQQILGQGPKLLIQFQNNGVVDDSQLPKDRFSAERLKGVDSTLKIQPAKLEDSAVYLCASSLDRQGANTDTQYFGPGTRLTVL.

This clonotype was detected only a few times. The gene calls are TRBV6-2 or TRBV6-3 and TRBJ1-1; 8 bases map to TRBD1. The CDR3 extends over 15 amino acids. The trim removed 5 bases at V and 3 bases at J, leaving 8 bases unmatched. Germline CDR1 and CDR2: MNHEY and SVGEGT. This CDR3 is CASSRGGQGDTEAFF. The CDR3 DNA is TGTGCCAGCAGTAGGGGCGGACAGGGAGACACTGAAGCTTTCTTT.

The chain couples TRBV14 to TRBJ1-1; a possible D gene is TRBD1 (5 bases). Germline CDR1 is SGHDN and CDR2 is FVKESK. The length of the CDR3 is 16 residues. Trimming pared 1 base from V and 3 bases from J, leaving 15 bases between. The CDR3 loop reads CASSQGGPLGYTEAFF. The CDR3 DNA sequence: TGTGCCAGCAGCCAAGGGGGACCTTTGGGGTACACTGAAGCTTTCTTT.